What follows are 15 T cell receptor beta chains derived from one specimen sequenced in a study of tissue T cells after allogeneic stem cell transplantation. TCRdb keeps only in-frame clones here, not all; method: immunoSEQ multiplex PCR. The sample includes 40,000 to 50,000 clones, 65% to 85% seen only once; the top ten take roughly 0.5%. The material sequenced was sorted cells pooled from one or two spleens. These TCRs come from a pool of C57BL/6 mice in good health.

Remarks on this clone: Gene names refer to mouse genes. The sequence runs out 1 residue before the end of the CDR3; the remainder is reconstructed from the germline J gene. The genes are TRBV3 and TRBJ2-7, with 11 nucleotides matching TRBD1. CDR1 is SNHLY and CDR2 is FYNGKV in the germline V gene (reference sequence). This CDR3 region has 15 residues. Trimming took 3 bases from V and 3 from J; bases not matched to a gene: 4. The DNA read from the CDR3 is TGTGCCAGCAGCTTCCGGGACAGGGGGGTCTATGAACAGTAC. It specifies CASSFRDRGVYEQY. The CDR3, in full, reads CASSFRDRGVYEQYF.

As concerns this clone: A junction end diverges from the germline sequence, so it may reflect a read error. The gene names given are mouse names. The CDR3 extends 1 residue past the end of the read, so its final part is completed from the germline J gene. The chain combines TRBV20 with TRBJ2-1, with TRBD2 matching 10 bases. CDR1 is GFQATS and CDR2 is STVNSAI in the germline V gene. The CDR3 loop spans 14 amino acids. CDR3 protein: CGAGDWGNYAEQFF. The DNA read from the CDR3 is TGTGGTGCTGGGGACTGGGGCAACTATGCTGAGCAGTTC.

For this clone: These gene names are mouse names. Coverage ceases 1 residue before the CDR3 finishes, and the germline J gene fills in the end. The chain is built from TRBV13-3 and TRBJ2-2, with no clear D. The V gene lost 1 base and the J gene lost 4 bases, with 2 bases spanning the gap. The CDR3 spans 12 residues. The germline V gene has CDR1 NNHDY and CDR2 SYVADS. CDR3 DNA, as far as it was read: TGTGCCAGCAGTGATCTCACCGGGCAGCTCTAC. Translating it yields CASSDLTGQLY. The full CDR3 protein is CASSDLTGQLYF.

A note on this clone: Germline and genes: mouse. With the read ending 1 residue before the CDR3 end, the germline J gene is used to fill in that end. The V and J genes are TRBV5 and TRBJ2-4, with 10 bases lining up with TRBD2. This CDR3 is built from 16 residues. With V trimmed by 0 bases and J by 3 bases, 3 bases remained unmatched. CDR1 and CDR2 (germline): LGHNA, YNLKQL (reference sequence). The CDR3 loop is CASSQDWGGAQNTLYF. The DNA read from the CDR3 is TGTGCCAGCAGCCAAGACTGGGGGGGCGCGCAAAACACCTTGTAC.

Comment on this clone: The listed genes are named as in mouse. CDR3 sequence reads: CASGDAWGGARQDTQYF. Partial CDR3 DNA: TGTGCCAGCGGTGATGCTTGGGGGGGCGCTCGCCAAGACACCCAGTAC. The chain is built from TRBV13-2 and TRBJ2-5; 9 nucleotides match TRBD2. The CDR3 extends 1 residue past the end of the read, so its final part is completed from the germline J gene. The CDR3 length is 17 residues. After removal of 0 bases from V and 2 bases from J, the junction contained 7 bases not matched to a gene. CDR1 is NNHNN, CDR2 SYGAGS, per germline (reference sequence).

This clone was detected once. Genes and germline come from the mouse. The read terminates 1 residue ahead of where the CDR3 ends, so the germline J gene completes it. This chain joins TRBV5 and TRBJ1-6; D perhaps matches TRBD1 (5 bases). TRBJ1-6 is recorded as an ORF, its role being uncertain. The CDR3 length is 14 residues. Trimming pared 4 bases from V and 7 bases from J, leaving 11 bases between. Germline lookup yields CDR1 LGHNA and CDR2 YNLKQL (reference sequence). CDR3 region: CASSPGQGNSPLYF. The covered CDR3 bases are TGTGCCAGCAGCCCGGGCCAGGGAAATTCGCCCCTCTAC.

In this sample, this clone turned up a few times. Germline and genes: mouse. The CDR3 is cut off 1 residue early in the read; its end comes from the germline J gene. The sample contains more than one DNA sequence encoding this CDR3. The chain recombines TRBV3 with TRBJ2-7; 9 nucleotides agree with TRBD1. Unmatched junction bases numbered 2, after V lost 2 bases and J lost 3 bases. Germline assignment: CDR1 SNHLY and CDR2 FYNGKV (reference sequence). The CDR3 totals 14 residues. The CDR3 protein is CASSLRTGDYEQYF. The sequenced part of the CDR3 DNA is TGTGCCAGCAGCTTAAGGACAGGGGACTATGAACAGTAC.

To note about this clone: Gene names follow the mouse nomenclature. The read falls 1 residue short of the CDR3 end, and the missing part is taken from the germline J gene. The chain is built from TRBV31 and TRBJ2-4, with D possibly being TRBD2 (7 bases). V gave up 0 bases and J gave up 3 bases, with 10 bases separating them. CDR1 and CDR2 from the germline V gene are GKSSPN and SITVG. The CDR3 is 14 residues long. CDR3 DNA, as far as it was read: TGTGCCTGGAGTCTAAGGGGGGCCCAAAACACCTTGTAC. Its translation is CAWSLRGAQNTLY. In full, the CDR3 reads CAWSLRGAQNTLYF.

As to this clone: Any gene name here is a mouse gene name. The CDR3 end falls 1 residue outside the read, so it is completed with the germline J gene. The chain couples TRBV15 to TRBJ1-1, with D tentatively TRBD1 (5 bases). Germline V gene sequence: CDR1 SGHND, CDR2 FRSKSL. The length of the CDR3 is 13 residues. V was cut by 3 bases and J by 1 base, with 6 bases left in between. The CDR3 DNA, read in part, is TGTGCCAGCAGTTTCGACAGAAACACAGAAGTCTTC. This translates into CASSFDRNTEVF. The full CDR3 protein is CASSFDRNTEVFF.

On this clone: These gene names are mouse names. The CDR3 end lies 1 residue beyond the end of the read and is filled in from the germline J gene. This chain joins TRBV19 and TRBJ2-3, with 9 bases identical to TRBD2. V trimming: 6 bases; J trimming: 0 bases; junction bases outside the gene matches: 5. The CDR3 contains 15 residues. Germline-derived CDR1 and CDR2 are FNHDT and SITEND (reference sequence). CDR3 bases read: TGTGCCAGCACCCCGGGACTGGGAAGTGCAGAAACGCTGTAT. Translating gives CASTPGLGSAETLY. The complete CDR3 protein is CASTPGLGSAETLYF.

A remark on this clone: The gene names here belong to mouse. The read falls 1 residue short of the CDR3 end, and the missing part is taken from the germline J gene. The gene calls are TRBV24 and TRBJ2-5, with D maybe TRBD2 (7 bases). Germline-derived CDR1 and CDR2 are KGHTA and FRNEEI. Trimming removed 1 base at V and 0 bases at J, with 11 bases between. The CDR3 runs to 16 residues. CDR3 bases read: TGTGCCAGCAGTCTGTTTCTGGGGGCTAACCAAGACACCCAGTAC. It encodes CASSLFLGANQDTQY. The entire CDR3 protein is CASSLFLGANQDTQYF.

As regards this clone: Each gene name is a mouse one. The read gets to within 1 residue of the CDR3 end, and the germline J gene fills in the rest. The gene calls are TRBV13-1 and TRBJ2-4, with 8 bases fitting TRBD2. Looked up from germline, CDR1 is NSHNY and CDR2 is SYGAGN. V shed 1 base, J shed 12 bases, and the junction held 4 bases outside the gene matches. The CDR3 is 12 residues long. CDR3 in amino acids: CASSDSGGFLYF. CDR3 bases read: TGTGCCAGCAGTGATTCTGGGGGGTTTTTGTAC.

This clone has only a few counts. Gene names are mouse gene names. The observed sequence ends 1 residue before the CDR3 terminus, with the missing tail filled in from the germline J gene. This chain links TRBV14 with TRBJ1-3, with D hard to call. CDR1 SGHDT and CDR2 FRDEAV come from the germline V gene. The CDR3 is 13 amino acids. Trimming took off 1 base at V and 0 bases at J, with 2 bases between the two ends. CDR3 protein: CASSFHSGNTLYF. The covered CDR3 bases are TGTGCCAGCAGTTTCCATTCTGGAAATACGCTCTAT.

About this clone itself: Gene names are mouse gene names. The CDR3 is cut off 1 residue early in the read; its end comes from the germline J gene. The rearrangement joins TRBV3 to TRBJ2-1, with D possibly being TRBD1 (6 bases). This CDR3 comprises 14 residues. V was cut by 2 bases and J by 5 bases, with 10 bases left in between. Germline lookup yields CDR1 SNHLY and CDR2 FYNGKV (reference sequence). CDR3 loop: CASSLKGQNAEQFF. The sequenced CDR3 bases are TGTGCCAGCAGCTTAAAGGGACAAAATGCTGAGCAGTTC.

This clone was counted only a few times. Gene names and germline refer to mouse. The read ends 1 residue early relative to the CDR3; the germline J gene fills the gap. The rearrangement joins TRBV16 to TRBJ2-7; maybe TRBD1 (6 bases). The V gene lost 3 bases and the J gene lost 4 bases, with 7 bases spanning the gap. The CDR3 sequence is 12 residues long. Germline V gives CDR1 SGHSA, CDR2 FRNQAP. CDR3: CASSLGQYEQYF. CDR3 bases read: TGTGCAAGCAGCTTGGGACAATATGAACAGTAC.